There are a few counts of the clone carrying this T cell receptor (beta chain). Its target is unknown. This entry is derived from a study of beta chain features in type 1 diabetes. CDR3 length: 13 amino acids. The V end lost 0 bases, the J end lost 4 bases, and 5 bases lay between the germline ends. Germline V gene lookup returns CDR1 SGHNT and CDR2 YENEEA. As every portion of the isolated RNA was reverse transcribed, the sequencing read expressed TCRB transcripts. Method: immunoSEQ multiplex PCR; TCRdb's copy keeps in-frame clones and lacks some. The table includes hundreds of thousands of clones, roughly 8% detected once. General observations from the study: Patients with type 1 diabetes carried fewer insertions and had more deletions at their VDJ junctions. Naive, central memory and Treg TCRB repertoires appeared more alike in patients than in healthy donors.

Via CD45RO/CCR7/CD25/CD127/CD95/CD27, cells of the CD4+ naive, central memory, regulatory and stem cell-like memory subsets were sorted. The chain employs TRBV11-3 and TRBJ2-3; D call uncertain. This TCR came from a woman younger than 35 in good health. Sequencing was performed on central memory CD4+ T cells from blood. CDR3 sequence reads: CASSLDMSDTQYF. For the CDR3, the DNA is TGTGCCAGCAGCTTAGACATGTCAGATACGCAGTATTTT.